The T cell receptor beta chain described here comes from a study of blood T cell repertoires in COVID-19. Across the whole study: Samples of COVID-19 (acute and convalescent) were obtained from the United States, Italy and Spain. The cDNA or gDNA used as material had been derived from T cells, B-cell-depleted T cells, or PBMCs.

Original handling: Scientists estimated how many nucleated cells there were by amplifying reference gene primers. This table comes from immunoSEQ multiplex PCR, and its TCRdb copy is limited to in-frame clones, with some not included. V and J calls and clone size are as listed in that table; D and trimming were resolved from the DNA. This sample yields more than 200,000 clones, of which approximately 84% are seen a single time; 5.9% belongs to the top ten. The length of the CDR3 is 14 residues. Germline assignment: CDR1 SGHKS and CDR2 YYEKEE (reference sequence). V dropped 2 bases and J dropped 5 bases, with 13 bases sitting between them.

This TCR came from a man older than 75 with acute or convalescent COVID-19. The sample consisted of peripheral blood. This chain uses TRBV5-5 with TRBJ2-5; D may be TRBD1 (8 bases). CDR3 nucleotide sequence: TGTGCCAGCAGCTTACAGGGGGGGTTTGAGACCCAGTACTTC. It codes for CASSLQGGFETQYF. Full variable domain (outside the CDR3, taken from reference TRBV5-5 and TRBJ2-5): DAGVTQSPTHLIKTRGQQVTLRCSPISGHKSVSWYQQVLGQGPQFIFQYYEKEERGRGNFPDRFSARQFPNYSSELNVNALLLGDSALYLCASSLQGGFETQYFGPGTRLLVL.